This T cell receptor beta chain derives from a study of siplizumab effects on memory and regulatory T cells. For this clone: The antigen is undetermined. The junction differs from germline at one of its ends, possibly a read error.

General study findings and limits: Alloreactive sequences from unstimulated CD4+ memory cells fell significantly with siplizumab. Under siplizumab, an average about 70% of mappable alloreactive CD4+ clones were Treg-derived, compared with roughly 27% in controls. Few alloreactive clones mapped to unstimulated subsets. It seemed that naive T cells were more diverse than memory cells and were major contributors to the alloresponse.

Germline V gives CDR1 SGHVS, CDR2 FNYEAQ. The CDR3 runs 15 residues. Assay used: immunoSEQ multiplex PCR; TCRdb lists only in-frame clones, some missing. The sample lists over 80,000 clones, around 94% occurring once. J is TRBJ1-1 and V is TRBV7-6, with D possibly TRBD1 on 5 matching bases. The sequence derives from a human donor in good health. The source material was non-Treg CD4+ T cells sorted from blood. The CDR3 sequence: CASSLAPGSGGEAFF. The CDR3 DNA is TGTGCCAGCAGTTTAGCCCCGGGCTCGGGGGGTGAAGCTTTCTTT.